Given below is one TCR beta chain in context. Antigen: not known. TCRdb keeps only in-frame clones here, not all; method: immunoSEQ multiplex PCR. The sample shows 150,000 to 180,000 clones, roughly 94% of them seen only once. This entry belongs to a study of OX40 agonist ivuxolimab in advanced cancers. Study at large: Cohort: about 82% men, mean age approximately 64, aged about 23 to 80. Regarding the study as a whole: Among some nonresponders, normalized T-cell clonal expansion was also low. Circulating CD4+ and CD8+ T cells showed clonal expansion by week 6 at 0.1 to 3.0 mg/kg.

The CDR3 contains 15 residues. CDR1 SGDLS and CDR2 YYNGEE come from the germline V gene. V dropped 1 base and J dropped 3; count of bases not matched to a gene: 3. Autoimmune disease history or systemic immunosuppression led to patient exclusion. The V and J genes are TRBV9 and TRBJ2-1, with TRBD2 identical over 8 bases. This material consisted of CD4+ or CD8+ T cells sorted from blood, taken in a trial of the OX40 agonist ivuxolimab. This clonotype was sampled from an adult with an advanced solid tumor such as melanoma, head and neck, liver or kidney cancer. This CDR3 is CASSVTGGDYNEQFF. The CDR3 coding sequence is TGTGCCAGCAGCGTAACCGGGGGGGACTACAATGAGCAGTTCTTC.